This T cell receptor beta chain was recovered during a study of shared clonotypes between healthy human individuals. The study, taken as a whole, reports: Generation of non-shared clonotypes was less probable than generation of clonotypes shared by all four donors.

Running of the assay took place at deep level. Clones were read by immunoSEQ multiplex PCR, and TCRdb kept only the in-frame ones, dropping some. This repertoire shows some 2.1 million clones, 80% to 95% found once; its top ten account for 1.5% to 2%. CD8 cells regarded as naive lacked CD45RO, were positively chosen for CCR7, and omitted terminally differentiated effector memory CD45RA+ cells. The healthy adult donors were HIV-negative and reported no recent acute infections or vaccinations. Trimming pared 1 base from V and 6 bases from J, leaving 7 bases between. CDR1 and CDR2 from the germline V gene are LGHNA and YNFKEQ. The CDR3 totals 13 residues. With regard to this clone: Its target is not known.

V is TRBV4-2 and J is TRBJ1-5, with D unclear. The specimen was naive CD8+ T cells from PBMCs. This TCR was recovered from a man aged 18 to 30 in good health. Some clones in this sample may be carry-over from other donors' samples. The CDR3 DNA is TGTGCCAGCAGCCAAGCGGGCACTCAGCCCCAGCATTTT. Encoded protein: CASSQAGTQPQHF.